This T cell receptor (beta chain) was observed in a study of shared clonotypes between healthy human individuals. Broader study findings: Compared with clonotypes that all four donors shared, non-shared clonotypes had lower generation probabilities. When naive CD4 clonotypes were compared across a few donors, roughly 4.9% were shared.

The junction had 3 bases not matched to a gene; V was cut back by 4 bases and J by 6 bases. The CDR3 contains 13 residues. CDR1 is KGHSH and CDR2 is LQKENI in the germline V gene. In the source study's methods: From ImmunoSEQ came sequences covering only the junction and carrying no quality scores, so filtering differed. Measured with immunoSEQ multiplex PCR; TCRdb has only the in-frame clones, and not every one. The V and J calls and clone size come from that table; D and trimming were worked out from the DNA. The sample has 2 million to 3 million clones; 90% to 95% are singletons. As to this clone: Its antigen is unidentified.

Each sample came from a Caucasian adult donor living in Nashville, Tennessee. The sample was naive CD4+ T cells from PBMCs. Subset defined: CD45RA+ positively selected. The receptor comes from a man aged 18-30 years in good health. Some clones in this sample may be carry-over from other donors' samples. The genes are TRBV18 and TRBJ2-7, with 10 bases identical to TRBD1. The CDR3 nucleotides read TGTGCCAGCTCACAGACAGGGGGCGGCGAGCAGTACTTC. Amino acids: CASSQTGGGEQYF.